The 27 T cell receptor beta chains presented below share a single source sample, sequenced in a study of Graves' ophthalmopathy and Graves' hyperthyroidism. Transcripts of RNA were the source for amplifying TCR beta CDR3 regions. The authors performed first-round RT-PCR with HTBI primers and then a second-round multiplex PCR. Each CDR3 protein is one row after TCRdb ran MiXCR on the multiplex PCR reads. Among 150,000 to 200,000 distinct CDR3 sequences listed, less than 45% were seen once. Sequencing was carried out using peripheral blood. The receptors here all came from a middle-aged woman with Graves' ophthalmopathy.

V and J are TRBV6-2 or TRBV6-3 and TRBJ1-2; D is unclear. V was trimmed by 6 bases and J by 7 bases, leaving 9 bases between them. There are 11 residues in the CDR3. Germline CDR1 and CDR2: MNHEY and SVGEGT. CDR3 in DNA: TGTGCCAGCAGCTGGGCGTCTGGCTACACCTTC. Translated, it gives CASSWASGYTF.

The chain uses TRBV12-3 or TRBV12-4 and TRBJ2-2; D might be TRBD2 (6 bases). Trimming removed 7 bases at V and 1 base at J, with 10 bases between. This CDR3 has 14 amino acids. The CDR3 loop is CASNNGRNTGELFF. DNA of the CDR3: TGTGCCAGCAACAACGGGAGGAACACCGGGGAGCTGTTTTTT.

The sample holds many counts of this clonotype. This sequence joins TRBV28 and TRBJ1-1; perhaps TRBD1 as D (6 bases). This CDR3 region has 15 residues. Trimming stripped 3 bases from V and 3 bases from J, with 14 bases between. The germline V gene encodes CDR1 MDHEN and CDR2 SYDVKM. Written as DNA, the CDR3 is TGTGCCAGCAGTTTGTGGGGGGGCTTGCACACTGAAGCTTTCTTT. This sequence encodes CASSLWGGLHTEAFF.

This clonotype was detected only once. The chain couples TRBV6-5 to TRBJ2-5; D is undetermined. The CDR3 loop spans 12 amino acids. The germline V gene encodes CDR1 MNHEY and CDR2 SVGAGI. The germline V and J ends were trimmed by 8 bases and 5 bases, with 12 bases remaining between them. In DNA form, the CDR3 reads TGTGCCAGCTGTTCCGCGGAGGAGACCCAGTACTTC. This sequence encodes CASCSAEETQYF.

The chain carries TRBV10-1 and TRBJ1-6; 10 bases map to TRBD1. This CDR3 region has 14 residues. The germline gives CDR1 WNHNN, CDR2 SYGVQD (reference sequence). The trim removed 6 bases at V and 10 bases at J, leaving 6 bases unmatched. CDR3 amino acids: CASSLGQGYSPLHF. As DNA, the CDR3 is TGCGCCAGCAGCTTGGGACAGGGGTACTCACCCCTCCACTTT.

This clonotype was seen more than once but under ten times. The chain couples TRBV5-1 to TRBJ2-7; weak D call: TRBD1 (5 bases). Germline V lookup: CDR1 SGHRS, CDR2 YFSETQ. Trimming took off 0 bases at V and 0 bases at J, with 13 bases between the two ends. This CDR3 is built from 16 residues. The CDR3 DNA reads TGCGCCAGCAGCTTGGGATGGGGCCCGCACTCCTACGAGCAGTACTTC. It specifies CASSLGWGPHSYEQYF. Variable domain in full (rest from reference TRBV5-1 and TRBJ2-7): KAGVTQTPRYLIKTRGQQVTLSCSPISGHRSVSWYQQTPGQGLQFLFEYFSETQRNKGNFPGRFSGRQFSNSRSEMNVSTLELGDSALYLCASSLGWGPHSYEQYFGPGTRLTVT.

The sample holds many counts of this clonotype. The rearrangement joins TRBV13 to TRBJ1-3; D might be TRBD1 (5 bases). This CDR3 is built from 16 residues. Germline V gene sequence: CDR1 PRHDT, CDR2 FYEKMQ (reference sequence). With 4 bases removed from V and 0 bases from J, the gap between germline ends came to 13 bases. CDR3 sequence: CASSSDILSSGNTIYF. The DNA for the CDR3 is TGTGCCAGCAGCTCGGACATCTTGAGCTCTGGAAACACCATATATTTT. The full variable domain, in which reference TRBV13 and TRBJ1-3 provide the parts outside the CDR3, is AAGVIQSPRHLIKEKRETATLKCYPIPRHDTVYWYQQGPGQDPQFLISFYEKMQSDKGSIPDRFSAQQFSDYHSELNMSSLELGDSALYFCASSSDILSSGNTIYFGEGSWLTVV.

This clonotype was recorded once. This chain connects TRBV20-1 to TRBJ2-7; TRBD1 aligns across 7 bases. In germline, CDR1 is DFQATT, CDR2 SNEGSKA (reference sequence). With V trimmed by 5 bases and J by 5 bases, 9 bases remained unmatched. The CDR3 runs to 13 residues. In nucleotides, the CDR3 is TGCAGTGCTCACAATACAGGGGCTGACGAGCAGTACTTC. Translating gives CSAHNTGADEQYF.

This sequence joins TRBV6-5 and TRBJ2-5; 7 bases match TRBD1. In germline, CDR1 is MNHEY, CDR2 SVGAGI. After removal of 3 bases from V and 4 bases from J, the junction contained 5 bases not matched to a gene. The CDR3 spans 14 residues. CDR3: CASSYSRQGETQYF. The DNA of the CDR3 is TGTGCCAGCAGTTATTCCCGACAGGGAGAGACCCAGTACTTC.

This clonotype was seen many times. The gene calls are TRBV6-4 and TRBJ1-4, with D unresolved. CDR3 length: 15 residues. Per germline, CDR1 MRHNA and CDR2 SNTAGT. The V end was cut by 4 bases, the J end by 8 bases, with 17 bases between. CDR3 region: CASSGSGMGWEKLFF. The DNA for the CDR3 is TGTGCCAGCAGTGGGTCTGGGATGGGGTGGGAAAAACTGTTTTTT.

This clonotype was picked up a small number of times. V gene TRBV7-2 combines with J gene TRBJ2-7, with 9 bases matching TRBD2. Germline values: CDR1 SGHTA, CDR2 FQGNSA. With V trimmed by 5 bases and J by 2 bases, 4 bases remained unmatched. The CDR3 spans 14 residues. The CDR3 loop reads CASSQTSGPYEQYF. CDR3 nucleotides: TGTGCCAGCAGCCAAACTAGCGGGCCCTACGAGCAGTACTTC.

This clonotype was seen many times. Here the CDR3 DNA reads TGTGCCAGCAGTTTATCAGTCGTGGGCTCCTACGAGCAGTACTTC. It yields the protein CASSLSVVGSYEQYF. The chain links TRBV28 to TRBJ2-7; D gene unclear. Per the germline V gene, CDR1 is MDHEN and CDR2 is SYDVKM. The V gene lost 1 base and the J gene lost 0 bases, with 10 bases spanning the gap. This CDR3 contains 15 residues.

V usage is TRBV6-5 and J usage is TRBJ1-2; a possible D gene is TRBD1 (6 bases). Germline CDR1 MNHEY, CDR2 SVGAGI. The V end was cut by 4 bases, the J end by 4 bases, with 13 bases between. The CDR3 has 14 residues. The CDR3 coding sequence is TGTGCCAGCAGTTGGCAGGGGAGTACCTATGGCTACACCTTC. Translation gives CASSWQGSTYGYTF.

This clonotype has just one count. This chain connects TRBV19 to TRBJ2-5; D is perhaps TRBD2 (5 bases). Germline-derived CDR1 and CDR2 are LNHDA and SQIVND (reference sequence). V dropped 5 bases and J dropped 5 bases, with 18 bases sitting between them. The CDR3 has 15 residues. The CDR3 DNA reads as TGTGCCAGTAGTTCCACGGGATCCTATTGGGAGACCCAGTACTTC. Protein product: CASSSTGSYWETQYF.

This clonotype was counted at least ten times. The chain's CDR3 is CSAPLAGYEQYF. DNA of the CDR3: TGCAGTGCTCCTCTAGCGGGGTACGAGCAGTACTTC. V gene TRBV20-1 combines with J gene TRBJ2-7, with TRBD2 identical over 9 bases. The germline V gene has CDR1 DFQATT and CDR2 SNEGSKA (reference sequence). V was clipped by 5 bases and J by 4 bases; unmatched bases: 3. The CDR3 has 12 residues.

The chain combines TRBV20-1 with TRBJ1-2; D may be TRBD1 (6 bases). Trimming removed 4 bases at V and 5 bases at J, with 11 bases between. Germline CDR1 reads DFQATT; CDR2 reads SNEGSKA (reference sequence). The CDR3 extends over 12 amino acids. CDR3: CSATDRLYGYTF. For the CDR3, the DNA is TGCAGTGCTACGGACAGATTATATGGCTACACCTTC.

The table lists this clonotype with a count of one. The chain employs TRBV30 and TRBJ1-2, with TRBD1 matching over 7 bases. This CDR3 is 14 amino acids long. CDR1 is GTSNPN and CDR2 is SVGIG in the germline V gene (reference sequence). The J segment lost 3 bases and the V segment lost 3 bases, leaving 7 bases of the junction unmatched. CDR3 DNA sequence: TGTGCCTGGAGACCGATAACAGGGGACTATGGCTACACCTTC. This translates into CAWRPITGDYGYTF. Looking up the rest from reference TRBV30 and TRBJ1-2 gives the full variable domain: SQTIHQWPATLVQPVGSPLSLECTVEGTSNPNLYWYRQAAGRGLQLLFYSVGIGQISSEVPQNLSASRPQDRQFILSSKKLLLSDSGFYLCAWRPITGDYGYTFGSGTRLTVV.

This chain connects TRBV6-1 to TRBJ2-2; D may be TRBD1 or TRBD2 (5 bases each). The germline gives CDR1 MNHNS, CDR2 SASEGT. V dropped 4 bases and J dropped 4 bases, with 10 bases sitting between them. This CDR3 has 14 amino acids. The CDR3 region has the DNA TGTGCCAGCAGTGGGGGACGTGTCACCGGGGAGCTGTTTTTT. Translating gives CASSGGRVTGELFF.

This clonotype appeared many times. This rearrangement joins TRBV2 to TRBJ2-7; D gene ambiguous. Between the trimmed V and J ends, which lost 6 bases and 1 base, there was a span of 7 bases. Germline CDR1 reads SNHLY; CDR2 reads FYNNEI. CDR3 length equals 12 residues. CDR3 in DNA: TGTGCCAGCAGGGGTTTATCCTACGAGCAGTACTTC. Translation gives CASRGLSYEQYF.

The J gene is TRBJ2-2, the V gene TRBV12-3 or TRBV12-4, with no clear D. Trimming took off 0 bases at V and 1 base at J, with 6 bases between the two ends. The CDR3 runs to 15 residues. In DNA form, the CDR3 reads TGTGCCAGCAGTTTAGCAGGGCTGAACACCGGGGAGCTGTTTTTT. Protein product: CASSLAGLNTGELFF.

This clonotype was picked up many times. The chain carries TRBV6-1 and TRBJ1-5; perhaps TRBD1 as D (5 bases). V was cut by 2 bases and J by 9 bases, with 17 bases left in between. The CDR3 totals 15 residues. Germline V gene lookup returns CDR1 MNHNS and CDR2 SASEGT. Here the CDR3 DNA reads TGTGCCAGCAGTGAACTCCGACAGACTCCGGGGCCCCAGCATTTT. It codes for CASSELRQTPGPQHF.

This clonotype appeared many times. This sequence joins TRBV28 and TRBJ1-2; 9 positions agree with TRBD1. Per germline, CDR1 MDHEN and CDR2 SYDVKM. V gave up 7 bases and J gave up 7 bases; unmatched junction bases: 19. The CDR3 covers 17 residues. This CDR3 is CASTTTRDRVRQGGYTF. CDR3 in DNA: TGTGCCAGCACCACTACGCGGGACAGGGTTAGACAGGGTGGCTACACCTTC.

This clonotype was recorded at least ten times. This chain connects TRBV7-3 to TRBJ1-1; tentatively, D is TRBD1 (6 bases). In germline, CDR1 is SGHTA, CDR2 FQGTGA. V lost 5 bases to trimming and J lost 3 bases, with 13 bases between them. The CDR3 has 14 amino acids. The CDR3 spells CASSPTGLDTEAFF. CDR3 DNA sequence: TGTGCCAGCAGCCCAACAGGGTTGGACACTGAAGCTTTCTTT.

This clonotype was counted ten times or more. V usage is TRBV28 and J usage is TRBJ2-2; D uncertain. V was cut by 3 bases and J by 5 bases, with 19 bases left in between. This CDR3 is 17 amino acids long. The germline V gene encodes CDR1 MDHEN and CDR2 SYDVKM. CDR3 sequence reads: CASSLPPQSQLTGELFF. The CDR3 bases are TGTGCCAGCAGTTTGCCTCCACAGAGCCAACTAACCGGGGAGCTGTTTTTT.

This clonotype was detected a few times. The chain links TRBV28 to TRBJ1-2; 7 nucleotides line up with TRBD1. Per the germline V gene, CDR1 is MDHEN and CDR2 is SYDVKM. V shed 5 bases, J shed 5 bases, and the junction held 8 bases outside the gene matches. The length of the CDR3 is 14 residues. CDR3 loop: CASSAQGGPYGYTF. The CDR3 nucleotides read TGTGCCAGCAGTGCCCAGGGGGGGCCTTATGGCTACACCTTC.

This clonotype was detected many times. The chain couples TRBV5-1 to TRBJ2-5; 11 positions agree with TRBD1. The germline gives CDR1 SGHRS, CDR2 YFSETQ. The CDR3 loop spans 16 amino acids. V gave up 4 bases and J gave up 4 bases; unmatched junction bases: 9. CDR3 protein: CASSQWTGGTVETQYF. In DNA form, the CDR3 reads TGCGCCAGCAGCCAATGGACAGGGGGCACGGTAGAGACCCAGTACTTC. The full variable domain, with the rest looked up from reference TRBV5-1 and TRBJ2-5, is KAGVTQTPRYLIKTRGQQVTLSCSPISGHRSVSWYQQTPGQGLQFLFEYFSETQRNKGNFPGRFSGRQFSNSRSEMNVSTLELGDSALYLCASSQWTGGTVETQYFGPGTRLLVL.

Ten or more counts support this clonotype. The V call is TRBV28, the J call TRBJ1-3, with TRBD1 matching 7 bases. The V gene's germline CDR1 is MDHEN and CDR2 SYDVKM. The length of the CDR3 is 18 residues. V lost 5 bases, J lost 2 bases, and 15 bases stayed unmatched. CDR3 sequence: CASSAPGGTGVAGNTIYF. CDR3 DNA: TGTGCCAGCAGTGCACCCGGCGGAACAGGGGTCGCTGGAAACACCATATATTTT.